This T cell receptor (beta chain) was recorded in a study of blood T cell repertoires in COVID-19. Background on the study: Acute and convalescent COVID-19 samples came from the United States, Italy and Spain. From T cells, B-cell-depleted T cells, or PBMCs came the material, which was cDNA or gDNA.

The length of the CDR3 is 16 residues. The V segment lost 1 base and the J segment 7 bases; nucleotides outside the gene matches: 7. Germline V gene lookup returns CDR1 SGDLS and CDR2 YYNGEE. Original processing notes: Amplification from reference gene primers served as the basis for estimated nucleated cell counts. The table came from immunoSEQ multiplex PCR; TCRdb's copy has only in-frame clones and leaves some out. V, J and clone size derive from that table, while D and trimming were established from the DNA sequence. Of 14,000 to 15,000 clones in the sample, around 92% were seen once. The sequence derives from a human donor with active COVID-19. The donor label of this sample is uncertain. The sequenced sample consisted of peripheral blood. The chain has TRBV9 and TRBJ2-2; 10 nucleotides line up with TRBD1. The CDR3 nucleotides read TGTGCCAGCAGCGTAATGGGACAGGGGTTAATCGGGGAGCTGTTTTTT. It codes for CASSVMGQGLIGELFF.